This T cell receptor beta chain is drawn from a study of T cells in Graves' hyperthyroidism and ophthalmopathy. This clonotype was seen many times. RNA transcripts were the template for amplifying TCR beta CDR3 regions. The HTBI primer set drove a first-round RT-PCR of the TCR CDR3. TCRdb re-analysed the multiplex PCR reads in MiXCR, keeping a single row per CDR3 protein. The table records some 500,000 distinct CDR3 sequences, approximately 16% of them present only once. V dropped 2 bases and J dropped 6; count of bases not matched to a gene: 13. Per the germline V gene, CDR1 is SGHTA and CDR2 is FQGNSA. CDR3 size: 18 residues.

This chain links TRBV7-2 with TRBJ2-1; TRBD2 agrees at 10 bases. The source of this sequence is a woman aged 25 to 39 with Graves' ophthalmopathy. Sequencing was done on a sample of blood. CDR3 nucleotides: TGTGCCAGCAGCTTAATGAGTAGCGGGAGGAAGAGTCTCAATGAGCAGTTCTTC. Its protein product is CASSLMSSGRKSLNEQFF.